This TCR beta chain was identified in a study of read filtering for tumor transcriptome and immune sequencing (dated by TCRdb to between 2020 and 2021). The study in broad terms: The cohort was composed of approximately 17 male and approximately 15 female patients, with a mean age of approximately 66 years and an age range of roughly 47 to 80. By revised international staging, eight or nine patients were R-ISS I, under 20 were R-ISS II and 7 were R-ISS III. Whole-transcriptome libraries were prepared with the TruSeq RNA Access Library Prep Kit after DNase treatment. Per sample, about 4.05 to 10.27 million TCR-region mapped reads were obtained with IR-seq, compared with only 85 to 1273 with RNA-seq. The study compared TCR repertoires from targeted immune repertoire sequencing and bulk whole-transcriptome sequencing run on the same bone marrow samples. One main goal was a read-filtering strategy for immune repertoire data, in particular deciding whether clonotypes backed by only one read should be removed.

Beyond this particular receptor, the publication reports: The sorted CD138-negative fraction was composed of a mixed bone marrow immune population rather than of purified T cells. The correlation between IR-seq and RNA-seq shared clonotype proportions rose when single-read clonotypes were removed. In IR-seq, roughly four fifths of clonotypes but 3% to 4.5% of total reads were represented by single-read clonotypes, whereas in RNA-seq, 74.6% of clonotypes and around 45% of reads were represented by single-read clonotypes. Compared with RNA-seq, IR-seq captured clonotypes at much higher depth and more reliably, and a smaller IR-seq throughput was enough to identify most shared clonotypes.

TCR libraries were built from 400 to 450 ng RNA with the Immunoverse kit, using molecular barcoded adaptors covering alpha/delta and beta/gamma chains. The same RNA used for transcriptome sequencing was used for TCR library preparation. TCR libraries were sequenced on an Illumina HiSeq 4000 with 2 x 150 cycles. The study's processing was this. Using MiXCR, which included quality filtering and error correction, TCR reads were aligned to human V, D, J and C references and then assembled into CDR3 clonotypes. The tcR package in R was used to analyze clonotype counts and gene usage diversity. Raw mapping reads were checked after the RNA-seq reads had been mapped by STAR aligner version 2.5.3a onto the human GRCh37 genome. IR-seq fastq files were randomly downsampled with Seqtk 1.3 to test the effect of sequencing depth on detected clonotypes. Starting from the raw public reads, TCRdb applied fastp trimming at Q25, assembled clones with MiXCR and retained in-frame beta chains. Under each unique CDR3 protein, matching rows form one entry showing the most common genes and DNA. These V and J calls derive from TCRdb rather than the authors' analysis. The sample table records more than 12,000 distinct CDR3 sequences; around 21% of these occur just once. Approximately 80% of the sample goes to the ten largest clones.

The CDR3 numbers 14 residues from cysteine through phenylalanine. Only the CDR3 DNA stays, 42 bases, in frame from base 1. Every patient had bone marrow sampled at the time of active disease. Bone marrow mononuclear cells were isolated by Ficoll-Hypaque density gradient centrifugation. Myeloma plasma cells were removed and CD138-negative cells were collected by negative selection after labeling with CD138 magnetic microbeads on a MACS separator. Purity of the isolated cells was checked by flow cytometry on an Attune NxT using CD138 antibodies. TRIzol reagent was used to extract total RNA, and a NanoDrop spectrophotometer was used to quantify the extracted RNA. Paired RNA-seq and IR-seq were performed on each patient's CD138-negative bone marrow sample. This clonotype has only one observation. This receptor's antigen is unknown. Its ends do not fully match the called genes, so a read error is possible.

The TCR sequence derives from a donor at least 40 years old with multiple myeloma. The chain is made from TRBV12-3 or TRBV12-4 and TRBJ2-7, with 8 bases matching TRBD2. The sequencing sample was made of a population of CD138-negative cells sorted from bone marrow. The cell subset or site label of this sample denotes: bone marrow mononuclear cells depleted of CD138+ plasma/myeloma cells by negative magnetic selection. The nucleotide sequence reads TGTACCAGCAGTTTCGGGGGGGCCTCCTACGAGCAGTACTTC. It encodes CTSSFGGASYEQYF.